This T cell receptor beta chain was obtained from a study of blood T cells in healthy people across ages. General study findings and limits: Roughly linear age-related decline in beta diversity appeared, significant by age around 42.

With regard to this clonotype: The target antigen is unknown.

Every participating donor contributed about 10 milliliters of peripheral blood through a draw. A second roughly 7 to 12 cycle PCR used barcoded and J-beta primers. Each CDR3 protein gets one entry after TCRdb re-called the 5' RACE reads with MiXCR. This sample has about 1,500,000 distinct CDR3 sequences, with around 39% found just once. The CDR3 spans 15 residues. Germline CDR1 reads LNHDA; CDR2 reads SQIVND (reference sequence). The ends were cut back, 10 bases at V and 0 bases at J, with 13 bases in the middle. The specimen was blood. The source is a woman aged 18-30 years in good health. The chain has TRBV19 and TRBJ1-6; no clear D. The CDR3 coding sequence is TGTGCCACAACTCCGAGGAGCTCCTATAATTCACCCCTCCACTTT. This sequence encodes CATTPRSSYNSPLHF.